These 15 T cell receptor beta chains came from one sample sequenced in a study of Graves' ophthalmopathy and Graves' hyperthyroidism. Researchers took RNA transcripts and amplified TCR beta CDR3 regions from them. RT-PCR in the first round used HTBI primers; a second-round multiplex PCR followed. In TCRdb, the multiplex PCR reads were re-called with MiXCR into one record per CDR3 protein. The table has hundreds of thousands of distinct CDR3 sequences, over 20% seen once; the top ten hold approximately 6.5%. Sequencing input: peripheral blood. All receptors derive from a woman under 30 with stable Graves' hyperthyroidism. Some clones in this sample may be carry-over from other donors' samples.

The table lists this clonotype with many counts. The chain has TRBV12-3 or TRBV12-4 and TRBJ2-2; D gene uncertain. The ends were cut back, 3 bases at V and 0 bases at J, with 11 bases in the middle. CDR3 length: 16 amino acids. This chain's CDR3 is CASSFWPHPNTGELFF. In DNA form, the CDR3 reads TGTGCCAGCAGTTTTTGGCCTCACCCGAACACCGGGGAGCTGTTTTTT.

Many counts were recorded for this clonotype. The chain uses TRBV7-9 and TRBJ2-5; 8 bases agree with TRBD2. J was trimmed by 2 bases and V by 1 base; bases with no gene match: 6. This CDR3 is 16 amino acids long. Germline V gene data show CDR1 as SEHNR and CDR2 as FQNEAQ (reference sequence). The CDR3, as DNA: TGTGCCAGCAGCTTAGGACTAGCGCTCGAGCAAGAGACCCAGTACTTC. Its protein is CASSLGLALEQETQYF.

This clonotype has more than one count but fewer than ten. CDR3 loop: CASRWTGENTEAFF. CDR3 bases: TGTGCCAGCAGATGGACAGGGGAGAACACTGAAGCTTTCTTT. This chain links TRBV27 with TRBJ1-1, with 9 bases lining up with TRBD1. The CDR3 totals 14 residues. The V gene's germline CDR1 is MNHEY and CDR2 SMNVEV (reference sequence). V dropped 6 bases and J dropped 1; count of bases not matched to a gene: 3.

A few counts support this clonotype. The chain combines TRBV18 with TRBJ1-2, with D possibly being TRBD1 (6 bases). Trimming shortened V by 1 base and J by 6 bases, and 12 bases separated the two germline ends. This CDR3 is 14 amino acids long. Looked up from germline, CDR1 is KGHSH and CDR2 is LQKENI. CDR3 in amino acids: CASSPRQGMHGYTF. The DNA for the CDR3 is TGTGCCAGCTCACCACGGCAGGGGATGCATGGCTACACCTTC.

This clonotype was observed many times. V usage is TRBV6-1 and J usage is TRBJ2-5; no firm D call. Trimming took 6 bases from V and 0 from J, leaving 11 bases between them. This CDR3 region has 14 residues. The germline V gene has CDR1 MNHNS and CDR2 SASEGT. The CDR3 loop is CASSRTEYQETQYF. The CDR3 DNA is TGTGCCAGCAGCAGGACGGAATACCAAGAGACCCAGTACTTC.

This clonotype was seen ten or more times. The CDR3 nucleotides are TGTGCCAGTAGTATAGAGACGTCGTATCAGCCCCAGCATTTT. Translation gives CASSIETSYQPQHF. The chain recombines TRBV19 with TRBJ1-5; D not certain. Germline V lookup: CDR1 LNHDA, CDR2 SQIVND (reference sequence). Trimming left V 0 bases short and J 5 bases short, with 8 bases between. The CDR3 contains 14 residues.

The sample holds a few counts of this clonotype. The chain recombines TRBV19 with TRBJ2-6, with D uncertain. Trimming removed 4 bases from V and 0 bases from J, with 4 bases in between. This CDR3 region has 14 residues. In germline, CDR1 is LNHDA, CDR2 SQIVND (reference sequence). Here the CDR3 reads CASSKVSGANVLTF. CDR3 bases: TGTGCCAGTAGTAAGGTCTCTGGGGCCAACGTCCTGACTTTC. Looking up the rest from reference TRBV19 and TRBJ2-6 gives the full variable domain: DGGITQSPKYLFRKEGQNVTLSCEQNLNHDAMYWYRQDPGQGLRLIYYSQIVNDFQKGDIAEGYSVSREKKESFPLTVTSAQKNPTAFYLCASSKVSGANVLTFGAGSRLTVL.

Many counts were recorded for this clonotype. The CDR3 DNA sequence: TGCAGTGCTATGGCAGGGGGCATTTGGAACACTGAAGCTTTCTTT. Translated, it gives CSAMAGGIWNTEAFF. The V gene is TRBV20-1, the J gene TRBJ1-1; 8 bases are a match to TRBD1. Germline CDR1 and CDR2: DFQATT and SNEGSKA (reference sequence). The J segment lost 1 base and the V segment lost 4 bases, leaving 8 bases of the junction unmatched. CDR3 size: 15 residues.

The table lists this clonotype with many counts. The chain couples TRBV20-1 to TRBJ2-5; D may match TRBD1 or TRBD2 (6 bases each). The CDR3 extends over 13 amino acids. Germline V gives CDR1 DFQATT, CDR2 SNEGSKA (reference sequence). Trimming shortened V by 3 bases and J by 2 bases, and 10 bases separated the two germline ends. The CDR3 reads CSASGGGQETQYF. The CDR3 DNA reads TGCAGTGCTAGTGGAGGGGGACAAGAGACCCAGTACTTC.

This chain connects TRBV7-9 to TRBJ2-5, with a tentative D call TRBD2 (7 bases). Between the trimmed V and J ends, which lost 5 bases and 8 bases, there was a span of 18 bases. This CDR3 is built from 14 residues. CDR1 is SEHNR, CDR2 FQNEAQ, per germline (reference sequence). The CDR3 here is CASSRTGGLGTQYF. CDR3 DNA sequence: TGTGCCAGCAGCCGGACGGGGGGCTTGGGAACCCAGTACTTC.

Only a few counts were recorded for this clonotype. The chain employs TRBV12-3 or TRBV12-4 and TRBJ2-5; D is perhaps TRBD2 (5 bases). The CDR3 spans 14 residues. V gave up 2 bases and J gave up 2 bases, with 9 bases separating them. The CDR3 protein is CASSLSVAQETQYF. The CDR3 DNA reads TGTGCCAGCAGTTTAAGTGTAGCGCAAGAGACCCAGTACTTC.

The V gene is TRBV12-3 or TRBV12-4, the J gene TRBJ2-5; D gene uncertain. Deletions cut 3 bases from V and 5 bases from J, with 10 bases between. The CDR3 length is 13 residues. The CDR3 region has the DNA TGTGCCAGCAGTTTCTTCGGTGGCGAGACCCAGTACTTC. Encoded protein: CASSFFGGETQYF.

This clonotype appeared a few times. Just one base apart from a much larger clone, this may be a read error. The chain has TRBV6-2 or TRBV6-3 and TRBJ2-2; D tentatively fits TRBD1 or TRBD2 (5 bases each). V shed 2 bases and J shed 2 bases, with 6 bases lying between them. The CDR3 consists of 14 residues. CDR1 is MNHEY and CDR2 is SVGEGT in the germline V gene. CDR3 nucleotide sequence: TGTGCCAGCAGTTACCGGGACAACACCGGGGAGCTGTTTTTT. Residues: CASSYRDNTGELFF.

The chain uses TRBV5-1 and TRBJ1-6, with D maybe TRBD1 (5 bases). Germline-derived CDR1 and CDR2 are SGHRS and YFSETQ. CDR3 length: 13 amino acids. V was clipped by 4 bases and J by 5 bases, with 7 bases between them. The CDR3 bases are TGCGCCAGCAGCCAGGGAAATAATTCACCCCTCCACTTT. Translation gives CASSQGNNSPLHF. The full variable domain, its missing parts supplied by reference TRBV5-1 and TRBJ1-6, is KAGVTQTPRYLIKTRGQQVTLSCSPISGHRSVSWYQQTPGQGLQFLFEYFSETQRNKGNFPGRFSGRQFSNSRSEMNVSTLELGDSALYLCASSQGNNSPLHFGNGTRLTVT.

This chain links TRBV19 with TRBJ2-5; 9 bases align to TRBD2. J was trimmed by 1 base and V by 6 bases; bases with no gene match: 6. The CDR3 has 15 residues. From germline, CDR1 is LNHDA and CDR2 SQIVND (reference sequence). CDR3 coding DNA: TGTGCCAGTAGCGGAGCGACTAGCGGCCAAGAGACCCAGTACTTC. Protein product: CASSGATSGQETQYF.